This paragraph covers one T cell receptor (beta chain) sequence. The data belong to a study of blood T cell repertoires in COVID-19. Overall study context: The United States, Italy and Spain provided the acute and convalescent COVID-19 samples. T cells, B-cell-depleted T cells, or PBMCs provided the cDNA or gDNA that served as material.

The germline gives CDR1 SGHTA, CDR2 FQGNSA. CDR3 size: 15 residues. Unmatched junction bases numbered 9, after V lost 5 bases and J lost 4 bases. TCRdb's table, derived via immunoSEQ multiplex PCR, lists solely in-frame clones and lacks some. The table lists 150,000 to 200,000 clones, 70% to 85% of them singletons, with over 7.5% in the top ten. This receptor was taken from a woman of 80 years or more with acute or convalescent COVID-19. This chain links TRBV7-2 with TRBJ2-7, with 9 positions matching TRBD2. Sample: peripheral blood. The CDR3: CASSRTGTSPYEQYF. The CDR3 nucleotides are TGTGCCAGCAGCCGCACCGGGACTAGCCCATACGAGCAGTACTTC.